One sample yielded the 28 T cell receptor beta chains listed below, sequenced in a study of CD8+ T cells in alopecia areata. Following RNA extraction, reverse transcription yielded cDNA that acted as the sequencing template. Repertoires were generated with immunoSEQ multiplex PCR, while TCRdb's copy carries only in-frame clones and drops some. The data show about 110,000 clones, with none appearing a single time. Sequenced material: lesional skin. Receptor source: a C3H/HeJ mouse with alopecia areata. Mice of this strain are of MHC haplotype H2-k.

Comment on this clone: Gene names and germline refer to mouse. The CDR3 end falls 4 residues outside the read, so it is completed with the germline J gene. The chain has TRBV1 and TRBJ2-1; tentative D call: TRBD2 (7 bases). V was clipped by 0 bases and J by 5 bases, with 11 bases between them. Germline assignment: CDR1 NSQYPW and CDR2 LRSPGD (reference sequence). The length of the CDR3 is 15 residues. The sequenced CDR3 bases are TGCACCTGCAGTGCAGATGACGGGGGGCATGCT. Translated, it gives CTCSADDGGHA. The entire CDR3 protein reads CTCSADDGGHAEQFF.

This clone has a handful of counts. Gene names are mouse gene names. With the read ending 4 residues before the CDR3 end, the germline J gene is used to fill in that end. The V call is TRBV13-3, the J call TRBJ2-7; a possible D gene is TRBD1 (5 bases). Germline-derived CDR1 and CDR2 are NNHDY and SYVADS. The CDR3 is 14 residues long. Between the trimmed V and J ends, which lost 4 bases and 0 bases, there was a span of 11 bases. CDR3 residues: CASSRRTISYEQYF. CDR3 DNA, as far as it was read: TGTGCCAGCAGTCGGAGGACAATCTCCTAT.

This clone was recorded a few times. The gene symbols are mouse symbols. The read is 4 residues too short to cover the CDR3 end, so that end is filled in from the germline J gene. The rearrangement joins TRBV19 to TRBJ2-1; 9 bases are a match to TRBD1. The germline gives CDR1 FNHDT, CDR2 SITEND (reference sequence). The CDR3 length is 14 residues. The DNA read from the CDR3 is TGTGCCAGCAGTCTCTGGGACAGGGACGCT. It yields the protein CASSLWDRDA. The full CDR3 sequence reads CASSLWDRDAEQFF.

This clone was observed at least ten times. The germline and genes are mouse ones. The sequenced fragment ends 4 residues before the CDR3 boundary, so the rest is inferred from the germline J gene. Within the sample, other DNA sequences also encode this same CDR3. The chain uses TRBV13-3 and TRBJ2-5, with TRBD1 identical over 9 bases. The CDR3 consists of 13 residues. In germline, CDR1 is NNHDY, CDR2 SYVADS. The part of the CDR3 DNA that was read is TGTGCCAGCAGTCCCGACAGGGGGGAC. Protein product: CASSPDRGD. The CDR3, in full, reads CASSPDRGDTQYF.

Of note for this clone: All gene names here are mouse names. The read gets to within 4 residues of the CDR3 end, and the germline J gene fills in the rest. The J gene is TRBJ2-1, the V gene TRBV19; 7 bases align to TRBD1. The junction had 2 bases not matched to a gene; V was cut back by 1 base and J by 1 base. This CDR3 has 15 amino acids. From germline, CDR1 is FNHDT and CDR2 SITEND (reference sequence). CDR3 DNA (partial): TGTGCCAGCAGTATAAACAGGGGAAACTATGCT. Translation: CASSINRGNYA. The complete CDR3 protein is CASSINRGNYAEQFF.

This clone has a handful of counts. Germline and genes: mouse. The CDR3 end falls 4 residues outside the read, so it is completed with the germline J gene. The V call is TRBV17, the J call TRBJ2-2; no clear D gene. With 5 bases removed from V and 0 bases from J, the gap between germline ends came to 4 bases. The CDR3 spans 13 residues. The germline V gene encodes CDR1 MNHDT and CDR2 YYDKIL. The sequenced part of the CDR3 DNA is TGTGCTAGCAGTCAAACAAACACCGGG. It specifies CASSQTNTG. From start to end, the CDR3 is CASSQTNTGQLYF.

To note about this clone: Gene names and germline refer to mouse. The sequenced fragment ends 4 residues before the CDR3 boundary, so the rest is inferred from the germline J gene. The chain employs TRBV3 and TRBJ2-5; 10 positions match TRBD2. V trimming: 5 bases; J trimming: 2 bases; junction bases outside the gene matches: 4. The CDR3 loop spans 15 amino acids. The germline CDR1 and CDR2 sequences are SNHLY and FYNGKV (reference sequence). This chain's CDR3 is CASSLGGRGQDTQYF. The covered CDR3 bases are TGTGCCAGCAGCCTGGGGGGGCGCGGCCAAGAC.

This clone was seen a handful of times. Mouse names are used for the genes. The read halts 4 residues ahead of the CDR3 end, with the missing end drawn from the germline J gene. This rearrangement joins TRBV13-3 to TRBJ1-1; 7 bases match TRBD1. Germline V gene data show CDR1 as NNHDY and CDR2 as SYVADS. The V gene end was trimmed by 4 bases and the J gene end by 4 bases; junction bases not matched to a gene: 7. This CDR3 has 14 amino acids. Incomplete CDR3 DNA: TGTGCCAGCAGTCTTACAGGGGTGACCACA. Translating it yields CASSLTGVTT. The complete CDR3 reads CASSLTGVTTEVFF.

In this sample, this clone turned up a few times. Mouse gene names apply. The CDR3 is cut off 4 residues early in the read; its end comes from the germline J gene. The sample has other DNA sequences that encode this CDR3 too. V gene TRBV19 combines with J gene TRBJ2-2; D may be TRBD1 (8 bases). With 2 bases removed from V and 3 bases from J, the gap between germline ends came to 11 bases. Germline V CDR1 and CDR2: FNHDT, SITEND (reference sequence). The CDR3 extends over 15 amino acids. CDR3 DNA (partial): TGTGCCAGCAGTATTACAGGGGGGGACACCGGG. Translation: CASSITGGDTG. The CDR3, in full, reads CASSITGGDTGQLYF. Based on the CDR3 plus reference TRBV19 and TRBJ2-2, the full variable domain is GGIITQTPKFLIGQEGQKLTLKCQQNFNHDTMYWYRQDSGKGLRLIYYSITENDLQKGDLSEGYDASREKKSSFSLTVTSAQKNEMAVFLCASSITGGDTGQLYFGEGSKLTVL.

This clone was detected a few times. Genes and germline are mouse. The missing CDR3 end, 4 residues past where the read stops, is filled in from the germline J gene. This sequence joins TRBV31 and TRBJ1-2; 7 nucleotides line up with TRBD1. CDR1 is GKSSPN, CDR2 SITVG, per germline. CDR3 size: 14 residues. The covered CDR3 bases are TGTGCCTGGAGTCTAGGGGACAGTCGATCC. Amino acids: CAWSLGDSRS. The full CDR3 protein reads CAWSLGDSRSDYTF.

This clone was recorded a few times. Any gene name here is a mouse gene name. The CDR3 end falls 4 residues outside the read, so it is completed with the germline J gene. The chain combines TRBV19 with TRBJ2-2; 8 nucleotides agree with TRBD1. CDR3 length: 15 amino acids. Trimming removed 2 bases from V and 4 bases from J; junction bases left unmatched: 4. CDR1 FNHDT and CDR2 SITEND come from the germline V gene (reference sequence). The part of the CDR3 DNA that was read is TGTGCCAGCAGTATTTCAGGGGGCGGCACCGGG. As protein: CASSISGGGTG. The full CDR3 is CASSISGGGTGQLYF.

Concerning this clone itself: The protein recorded in TCRdb does not match the translated DNA at residue 12; the protein presented here comes from translating the DNA. Gene labels here are mouse ones. The CDR3 extends 3 residues past the end of the read, so its final part is completed from the germline J gene. The chain couples TRBV1 to TRBJ1-6; 9 bases align to TRBD1. TRBJ1-6 is filed as an ORF, its function uncertain. There are 15 residues in the CDR3. Germline CDR1 is NSQYPW and CDR2 is LRSPGD (reference sequence). V gave up 1 base and J gave up 8 bases; unmatched junction bases: 3. Partial CDR3 DNA: TGCACCTGCAGTGCAGTGGGACAGGGAGATTCGCCC. Translated, it gives CTCSAVGQGDSP. The CDR3 in its entirety is CTCSAVGQGDSPLYF.

This clone was counted a few times. Mouse gene names apply. The sequence runs out 4 residues before the end of the CDR3; the remainder is reconstructed from the germline J gene. The genes are TRBV14 and TRBJ2-1; 9 bases align to TRBD1. The CDR3 extends over 15 amino acids. The V segment lost 4 bases and the J segment 2 bases; nucleotides outside the gene matches: 4. Germline lookup yields CDR1 SGHDT and CDR2 FRDEAV. Partial CDR3 DNA: TGTGCCAGCAGTCCGGGACAGGGTGACTATGCT. It encodes CASSPGQGDYA. The entire CDR3 protein is CASSPGQGDYAEQFF.

This clone was observed a few times. Gene names and germline refer to mouse. The read ends 4 residues shy of where the CDR3 ends; the end is completed using the germline J gene. The chain employs TRBV17 and TRBJ1-1; possibly TRBD1 for D (5 bases). Germline CDR1 MNHDT, CDR2 YYDKIL. The CDR3 has 12 amino acids. CDR3 residues: CASSFRQTEVFF. The sequenced part of the CDR3 DNA is TGTGCTAGCAGTTTCCGACAGACA.

As regards this clone: Gene and germline names: mouse. The read is 4 residues too short to cover the CDR3 end, so that end is filled in from the germline J gene. The V gene is TRBV16, the J gene TRBJ2-2, with 8 bases that match TRBD2. This CDR3 region has 15 residues. The V segment lost 4 bases and the J segment 0 bases; nucleotides outside the gene matches: 1. Germline V gene sequence: CDR1 SGHSA, CDR2 FRNQAP. The chain's CDR3 is CASSSGGSNTGQLYF. Partial CDR3 DNA: TGTGCAAGCAGCTCTGGGGGGTCAAACACCGGG.

Comment on this clone: Gene labels here are mouse ones. The read falls 4 residues short of the CDR3 end, and the missing part is taken from the germline J gene. In the same sample, other DNA sequences code for this CDR3. The chain has TRBV1 and TRBJ2-7; maybe TRBD2 (7 bases). Trimming removed 0 bases at V and 0 bases at J, with 15 bases between. Germline V CDR1 and CDR2: NSQYPW, LRSPGD (reference sequence). The CDR3 spans 17 residues. The CDR3 protein is CTCSADGGGRSSYEQYF. Incomplete CDR3 DNA: TGCACCTGCAGTGCAGATGGTGGGGGGCGGAGCTCCTAT. Full variable domain (remainder filled in from reference TRBV1 and TRBJ2-7): VTLLEQNPRWRLVPRGQAVNLRCILKNSQYPWMSWYQQDLQKQLQWLFTLRSPGDKEVKSLPGADYLATRVTDTELRLQVANMSQGRTLYCTCSADGGGRSSYEQYFGPGTRLTVL.

This clone was counted a few times. The germline and genes are mouse ones. From the germline J gene comes the end of the CDR3, since the read stops 4 residues before it. V and J are TRBV13-1 and TRBJ1-1, with 8 bases that match TRBD1. The CDR3 is 15 amino acids. V shed 2 bases, J shed 1 base, and the junction held 4 bases outside the gene matches. Per germline, CDR1 NSHNY and CDR2 SYGAGN. CDR3 bases read: TGTGCCAGCAGTGACGTGGACAGGGTAAACACA. Its protein is CASSDVDRVNT. The complete CDR3 protein is CASSDVDRVNTEVFF.

This clone has a handful of counts. The protein listed by TCRdb differs at residue 9 from the translated DNA, so the DNA translation is shown. The gene names here belong to mouse. The read ends 3 residues shy of where the CDR3 ends; the end is completed using the germline J gene. This chain joins TRBV19 and TRBJ1-3, with D unresolved. Germline CDR1 is FNHDT and CDR2 is SITEND (reference sequence). The CDR3 is 12 amino acids. V was shortened by 4 bases and J by 5 bases, with 7 bases between the two germline ends. CDR3 region: CASSPQRNTLYF. CDR3 bases read: TGTGCCAGCAGTCCACAAAGAAATACG.

Remarks on this clone: Gene names and germline refer to mouse. The read terminates 4 residues ahead of where the CDR3 ends, so the germline J gene completes it. The V gene is TRBV13-3, the J gene TRBJ2-5; TRBD1 might be the D (6 bases). The CDR3 loop spans 15 amino acids. Per germline, CDR1 NNHDY and CDR2 SYVADS. CDR3: CASSDSNREGDTQYF. The covered CDR3 bases are TGTGCCAGCAGTGATAGTAACAGGGAGGGAGAC.

In the case of this clone: At residue 12, the TCRdb protein departs from the DNA translation, so the protein shown here was derived from the DNA itself. Any gene name here is a mouse gene name. With the read ending 3 residues before the CDR3 end, the germline J gene is used to fill in that end. The gene calls are TRBV13-1 and TRBJ1-3; 8 bases are shared with TRBD1. The junction had 4 bases not matched to a gene; V was cut back by 5 bases and J by 0 bases. This CDR3 comprises 15 residues. In germline, CDR1 is NSHNY, CDR2 SYGAGN. This chain's CDR3 is CASSPGGHSGNTLYF. The DNA read from the CDR3 is TGTGCCAGCAGCCCAGGGGGCCATTCTGGAAATACG.

This clone was observed a handful of times. The genes and germline here are from mouse. The CDR3 goes on 4 residues after the read ends, and that part is filled in from the germline J gene. The chain has TRBV13-1 and TRBJ1-2; D might be TRBD1 (5 bases). The CDR3 runs to 15 residues. In germline, CDR1 is NSHNY, CDR2 SYGAGN. Trimming cost V 0 bases and J 1 base, with 10 bases left between them. CDR3 DNA, as far as it was read: TGTGCCAGCAGTGATGACCGGCAGGGAAACTCC. Residues: CASSDDRQGNS. The full-length CDR3 reads as CASSDDRQGNSDYTF.

This clone was seen a few times. Gene names are the mouse ones. The read is 4 residues too short to cover the CDR3 end, so that end is filled in from the germline J gene. The V call is TRBV1, the J call TRBJ2-7; 8 bases are a match to TRBD1. With V trimmed by 0 bases and J by 3 bases, 4 bases remained unmatched. This CDR3 is built from 15 residues. Germline loops: CDR1 NSQYPW, CDR2 LRSPGD (reference sequence). Partial CDR3 DNA: TGCACCTGCAGTGCAGATTTGGACAGGGTCTAT. This encodes CTCSADLDRVY. The entire CDR3 reads CTCSADLDRVYEQYF. The full variable domain, rest sourced from reference TRBV1 and TRBJ2-7, is VTLLEQNPRWRLVPRGQAVNLRCILKNSQYPWMSWYQQDLQKQLQWLFTLRSPGDKEVKSLPGADYLATRVTDTELRLQVANMSQGRTLYCTCSADLDRVYEQYFGPGTRLTVL.

Details on this clone: The genes and germline here are from mouse. CDR3 amino acids: CASSITGFSQNTLYF. The sequenced part of the CDR3 DNA is TGTGCCAGCAGTATAACTGGGTTTAGTCAAAAC. The chain links TRBV19 to TRBJ2-4, with a tentative D call TRBD2 (6 bases). The DNA ends 4 residues before the CDR3 does, and the rest of the CDR3 is filled in from the germline J gene. V was trimmed by 1 base and J by 0 bases, leaving 9 bases between them. CDR3 length equals 15 residues. Germline assignment: CDR1 FNHDT and CDR2 SITEND (reference sequence). Full variable domain (outside the CDR3, taken from reference TRBV19 and TRBJ2-4): GGIITQTPKFLIGQEGQKLTLKCQQNFNHDTMYWYRQDSGKGLRLIYYSITENDLQKGDLSEGYDASREKKSSFSLTVTSAQKNEMAVFLCASSITGFSQNTLYFGAGTRLSVL.

About this clone itself: Gene names refer to mouse genes. The CDR3 end is not reached by the read, which stops 4 residues before it; the germline J gene fills it in. V usage is TRBV19 and J usage is TRBJ2-4; D may be TRBD1 (6 bases). This CDR3 contains 14 residues. Germline-derived CDR1 and CDR2 are FNHDT and SITEND (reference sequence). This CDR3 reads CASTHPGQENTLYF. The sequenced CDR3 bases are TGTGCCAGCACCCACCCGGGACAAGAAAAC.

This clone came up a few times. The genes and germline here are from mouse. The missing CDR3 end, 4 residues past where the read stops, is filled in from the germline J gene. V gene TRBV13-3 combines with J gene TRBJ2-1, with TRBD1 matching 9 bases. The V gene's germline CDR1 is NNHDY and CDR2 SYVADS. This CDR3 spans 13 amino acids. This chain's CDR3 is CASSPYRGPEQFF. The CDR3 bases that were read are TGTGCCAGCAGTCCGTACAGGGGGCCT.

This clone turned up a few times. Mouse gene names apply. The CDR3 end is not reached by the read, which stops 4 residues before it; the germline J gene fills it in. The chain recombines TRBV13-2 with TRBJ1-4; 10 positions agree with TRBD1. Germline V gene sequence: CDR1 NNHNN, CDR2 SYGAGS (reference sequence). The CDR3 length is 16 residues. V shed 4 bases, J shed 2 bases, and the junction held 5 bases outside the gene matches. The CDR3 reads CASGPDRGPSNERLFF. Partial CDR3 DNA: TGTGCCAGCGGTCCCGACAGGGGGCCGTCCAACGAA.

With regard to this clone: Genes and germline come from the mouse. CDR3 DNA, as far as it was read: TGTGCCAGCAGTGGGACAGGGGCCTATAATTCGCTC. It yields the protein CASSGTGAYNSL. The full CDR3 sequence reads CASSGTGAYNSLYF. The rearrangement joins TRBV13-1 to TRBJ1-6; TRBD1, as called in the table, went unchecked against the DNA. The DNA is cut short: it ends 2 residues before the end of the CDR3 listed by TCRdb. TRBJ1-6 is an ORF, and what it does is uncertain. Germline-derived CDR1 and CDR2 are NSHNY and SYGAGN. CDR3 length: 14 amino acids.

This clone was seen only a few times. Gene names are mouse gene names. The read ends 4 residues shy of where the CDR3 ends; the end is completed using the germline J gene. This chain joins TRBV19 and TRBJ2-1; 12 bases agree with TRBD1. Looked up from germline, CDR1 is FNHDT and CDR2 is SITEND (reference sequence). The CDR3 covers 16 residues. With V trimmed by 4 bases and J by 2 bases, 4 bases remained unmatched. The CDR3 bases that were read are TGTGCCAGCAGTTCCGGGACAGGGGGCGACTATGCT. It codes for CASSSGTGGDYA. The CDR3, in full, reads CASSSGTGGDYAEQFF.